This T cell receptor beta chain was recovered during a study of cytomegalovirus exposure and HLA in healthy donors. This clone was seen once. V was clipped by 2 bases and J by 4 bases, with 11 bases between them. This CDR3 contains 15 residues. The V gene's germline CDR1 is SGHDN and CDR2 FVKESK. PCR employed 60 Vbeta and 13 Jbeta primers. Repertoires were generated with immunoSEQ multiplex PCR, while TCRdb's copy carries only in-frame clones and drops some. The sample holds approximately 200,000 clones, roughly 80% seen once. V usage is TRBV14 and J usage is TRBJ1-4; D unresolved. The sample consisted of PBMCs. The origin of this receptor is a man aged 40-50 years in good health and CMV-seronegative. The CDR3 is CASSQSSQFNEKLFF. Written as DNA, the CDR3 is TGTGCCAGCAGCCAAAGTAGCCAGTTTAATGAAAAACTGTTTTTT. Using reference TRBV14 and TRBJ1-4 for the parts outside the CDR3, the full variable domain is EAGVTQFPSHSVIEKGQTVTLRCDPISGHDNLYWYRRVMGKEIKFLLHFVKESKQDESGMPNNRFLAERTGGTYSTLKVQPAELEDSGVYFCASSQSSQFNEKLFFGSGTQLSVL.